The clone carrying this T cell receptor beta chain occurred once. No antigen is known for it. These data belong to a study of high-grade serous ovarian cancer treatment subgroups. The tumor samples were collected prior to definitive surgery or chemotherapy. Study-wide points: The analyses considered CDR3 and ignored CDR1 and CDR2.

Produced via immunoSEQ multiplex PCR; TCRdb's table is partial and in-frame only. This sample yields 15,000 to 20,000 clones, of which around 80% are seen a single time; 5% to 8% belongs to the top ten. The sequencing input was tumor tissue. This receptor was identified in a human donor with high-grade serous ovarian cancer.

The CDR3 spells CASSQLAGGPLNEQFF. CDR3 nucleotide sequence: TGTGCCAGCAGCCAGTTAGCGGGAGGGCCTTTAAATGAGCAGTTCTTC. The V and J genes are TRBV11-2 and TRBJ2-1; 11 bases agree with TRBD2. Germline assignment: CDR1 SGHAT and CDR2 FQNNGV. This CDR3 is 16 amino acids long. J gave up 7 bases and V 5 bases, and 10 bases lay outside the gene matches.